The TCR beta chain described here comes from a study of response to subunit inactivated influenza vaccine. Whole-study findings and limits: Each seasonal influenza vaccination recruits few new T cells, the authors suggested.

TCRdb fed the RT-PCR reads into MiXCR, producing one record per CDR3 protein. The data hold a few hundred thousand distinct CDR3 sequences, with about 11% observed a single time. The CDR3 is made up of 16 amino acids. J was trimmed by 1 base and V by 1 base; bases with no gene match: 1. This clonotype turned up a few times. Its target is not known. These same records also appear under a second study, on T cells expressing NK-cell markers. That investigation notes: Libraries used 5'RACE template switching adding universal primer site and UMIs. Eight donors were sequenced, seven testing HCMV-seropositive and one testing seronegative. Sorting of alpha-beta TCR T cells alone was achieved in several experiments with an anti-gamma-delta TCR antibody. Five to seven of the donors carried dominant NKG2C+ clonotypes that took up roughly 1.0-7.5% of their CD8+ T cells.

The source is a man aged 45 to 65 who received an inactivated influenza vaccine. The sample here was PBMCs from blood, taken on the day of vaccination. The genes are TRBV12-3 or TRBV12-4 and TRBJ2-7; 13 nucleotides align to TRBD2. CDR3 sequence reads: CASSLGTSGGSYEQYF. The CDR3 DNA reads TGTGCCAGCAGTTTAGGGACTAGCGGGGGATCCTACGAGCAGTACTTC.